One and the same sample provided the 9 T cell receptor beta chains below, sequenced in a study of identical twins. TCRdb re-called the 5' RACE reads through MiXCR, storing one row per CDR3 protein. The profile shows 420,000 or so distinct CDR3 sequences, roughly 18% of them singletons. Source material: naive T cells sorted from blood. Receptors were obtained from a man aged 50 or older in good health.

This clonotype occurred many times. The chain links TRBV20-1 to TRBJ2-5; D is possibly TRBD2 (6 bases). The CDR3 is made up of 13 amino acids. V lost 3 bases and J 4 bases, leaving 12 bases between the germline ends. The V gene's germline CDR1 is DFQATT and CDR2 SNEGSKA (reference sequence). CDR3 sequence reads: CSASWAGPETQYF. CDR3 bases: TGCAGTGCTAGCTGGGCGGGACCAGAGACCCAGTACTTC.

This clonotype was found a few times. This chain joins TRBV7-9 and TRBJ2-7; 7 bases map to TRBD1. Germline CDR1 is SEHNR and CDR2 is FQNEAQ (reference sequence). With 4 bases clipped from V and 3 bases from J, the junction kept 6 bases outside the gene matches. The CDR3 spans 14 residues. CDR3 protein: CASSSGQEYYEQYF. For the CDR3, the DNA is TGTGCCAGCAGCTCAGGACAGGAGTACTACGAGCAGTACTTC.

This chain links TRBV9 with TRBJ2-1; 11 bases line up with TRBD2. CDR1 is SGDLS and CDR2 is YYNGEE in the germline V gene. After removal of 2 bases from V and 6 bases from J, the junction contained 1 base not matched to a gene. The CDR3 covers 14 residues. For the CDR3, the DNA is TGTGCCAGCAGCGTTAGCGGGAGGGGCAATGAGCAGTTCTTC. Protein sequence: CASSVSGRGNEQFF.

This clonotype was recorded many times. The rearrangement links TRBV4-3 to TRBJ1-1; 8 bases match TRBD1. Germline V CDR1 and CDR2: LGHNA, YSLEER. V was pared by 4 bases and J by 7 bases, with 11 bases of the junction left unmatched. This CDR3 is built from 15 residues. CDR3 protein: CASSPHSGGWGEAFF. The CDR3 coding sequence is TGCGCCAGCAGCCCGCACTCAGGGGGCTGGGGTGAAGCTTTCTTT.

The table lists this clonotype with a few counts. This sequence joins TRBV12-3 or TRBV12-4 and TRBJ1-5, with D possibly being TRBD1 (6 bases). The CDR3 contains 16 residues. The V end was cut by 7 bases, the J end by 3 bases, with 19 bases between. The CDR3 DNA reads TGTGCCAGCAACACCGGGGGCGCGGGGCCCAATCAGCCCCAGCATTTT. The encoded protein is CASNTGGAGPNQPQHF.

The rearrangement links TRBV10-3 to TRBJ2-3, with D perhaps being TRBD1 or TRBD2 (5 bases each). The CDR3 has 15 residues. CDR1 is ENHRY, CDR2 SYGVKD, per germline. The V end lost 5 bases, the J end lost 0 bases, and 12 bases lay between the germline ends. The CDR3 region has the DNA TGTGCCATCAGTCCCGGGGCGGCTAGCACAGATACGCAGTATTTT. As protein: CAISPGAASTDTQYF.

The chain combines TRBV5-1 with TRBJ2-1; 11 bases match TRBD2. This CDR3 region has 16 residues. With V trimmed by 4 bases and J by 4 bases, 7 bases remained unmatched. CDR1 and CDR2 (germline): SGHRS, YFSETQ. The CDR3, as DNA: TGCGCCAGCAGCCTAAATAGCGGGGGGGCGTACAATGAGCAGTTCTTC. This gives the protein CASSLNSGGAYNEQFF.

The chain is built from TRBV4-3 and TRBJ2-7; TRBD1 matches 10 bases. The CDR3 totals 13 residues. With V trimmed by 3 bases and J by 6 bases, 2 bases remained unmatched. Per the germline V gene, CDR1 is LGHNA and CDR2 is YSLEER. The CDR3 sequence is CASSHGQGVEQYF. The CDR3 DNA reads as TGCGCCAGCAGCCACGGACAGGGGGTCGAGCAGTACTTC.

In its sample, this clonotype was seen a few times. The chain carries TRBV24-1 and TRBJ2-1; 8 positions agree with TRBD1. The CDR3 loop spans 16 amino acids. V lost 6 bases to trimming and J lost 4 bases; unmatched junction nucleotides: 10. Germline CDR1 reads KGHDR; CDR2 reads SFDVKD. This CDR3 is CATSTISGTGYNEQFF. Written as DNA, the CDR3 is TGTGCCACCAGTACAATCTCCGGGACAGGTTACAATGAGCAGTTCTTC.